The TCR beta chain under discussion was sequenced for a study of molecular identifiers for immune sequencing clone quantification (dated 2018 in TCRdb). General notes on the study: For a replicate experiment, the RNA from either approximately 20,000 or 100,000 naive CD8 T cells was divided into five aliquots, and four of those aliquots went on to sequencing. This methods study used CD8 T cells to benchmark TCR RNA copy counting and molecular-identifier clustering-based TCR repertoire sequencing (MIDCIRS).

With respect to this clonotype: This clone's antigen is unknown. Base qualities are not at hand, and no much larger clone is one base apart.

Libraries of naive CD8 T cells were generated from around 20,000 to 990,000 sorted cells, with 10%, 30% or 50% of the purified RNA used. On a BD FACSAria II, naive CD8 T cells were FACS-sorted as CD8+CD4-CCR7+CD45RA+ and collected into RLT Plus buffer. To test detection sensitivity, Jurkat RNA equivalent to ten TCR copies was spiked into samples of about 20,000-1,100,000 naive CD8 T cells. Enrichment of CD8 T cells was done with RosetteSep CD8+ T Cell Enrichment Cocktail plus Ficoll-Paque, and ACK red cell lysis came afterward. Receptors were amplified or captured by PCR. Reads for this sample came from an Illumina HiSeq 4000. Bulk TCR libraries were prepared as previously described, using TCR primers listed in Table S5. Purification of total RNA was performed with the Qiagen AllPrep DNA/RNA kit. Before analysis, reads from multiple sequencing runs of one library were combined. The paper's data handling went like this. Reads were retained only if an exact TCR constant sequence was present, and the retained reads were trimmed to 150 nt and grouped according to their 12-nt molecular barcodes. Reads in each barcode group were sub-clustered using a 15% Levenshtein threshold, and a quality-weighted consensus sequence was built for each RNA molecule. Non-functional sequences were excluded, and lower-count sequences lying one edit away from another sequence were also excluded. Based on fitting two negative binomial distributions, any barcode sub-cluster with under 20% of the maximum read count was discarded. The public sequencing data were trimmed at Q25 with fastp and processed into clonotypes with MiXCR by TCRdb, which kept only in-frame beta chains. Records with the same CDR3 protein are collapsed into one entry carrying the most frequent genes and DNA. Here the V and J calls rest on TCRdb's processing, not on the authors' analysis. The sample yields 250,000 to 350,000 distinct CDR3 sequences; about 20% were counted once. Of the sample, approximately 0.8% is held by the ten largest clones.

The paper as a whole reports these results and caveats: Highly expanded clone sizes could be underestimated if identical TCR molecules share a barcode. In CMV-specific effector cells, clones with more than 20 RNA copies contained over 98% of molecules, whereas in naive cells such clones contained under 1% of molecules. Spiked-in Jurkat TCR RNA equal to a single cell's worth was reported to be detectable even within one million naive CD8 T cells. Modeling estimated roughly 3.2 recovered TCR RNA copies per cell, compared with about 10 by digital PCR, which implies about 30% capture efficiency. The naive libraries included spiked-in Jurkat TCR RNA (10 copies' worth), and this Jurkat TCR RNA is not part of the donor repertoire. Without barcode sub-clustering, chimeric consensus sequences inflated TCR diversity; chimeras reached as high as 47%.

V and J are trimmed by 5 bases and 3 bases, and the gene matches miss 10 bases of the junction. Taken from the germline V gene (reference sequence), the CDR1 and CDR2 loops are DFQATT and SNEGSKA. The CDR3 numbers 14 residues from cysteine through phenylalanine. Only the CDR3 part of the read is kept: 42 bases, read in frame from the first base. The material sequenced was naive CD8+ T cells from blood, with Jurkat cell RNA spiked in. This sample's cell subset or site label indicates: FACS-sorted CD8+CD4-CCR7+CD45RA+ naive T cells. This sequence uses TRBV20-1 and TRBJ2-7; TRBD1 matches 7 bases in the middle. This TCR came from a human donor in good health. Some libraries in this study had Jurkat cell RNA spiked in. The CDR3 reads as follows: CSASLLGQHYEQYF. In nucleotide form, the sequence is TGCAGTGCTTCTCTCCTGGGACAGCACTACGAGCAGTACTTC.